One T cell receptor (beta chain) is described in this entry. Its cognate antigen is unknown. Every donor provided one heparinised blood draw, which averaged approximately 100 mL. Sequenced material consisted of expressed TCRB transcripts (all of the isolated RNA was reverse transcribed). Libraries were prepared by immunoSEQ multiplex PCR; TCRdb keeps only in-frame clonotypes and omits some of them. The profile shows 600,000 to 750,000 clones, 12% of them singletons. These data come from a study of beta chain features in type 1 diabetes. General study points: A moderate, significant TCRB CDR3 shortening appeared in type 1 diabetes across four CD4+ subsets.

The clonotype was recovered from a man aged 25-45 years with type 1 diabetes. Sequenced sample: naive CD4+ T cells from blood.

CDR3 amino acids: CASTWEGQTTGELFF. The CDR3 DNA follows: TGTGCCAGCACCTGGGAGGGACAGACTACCGGGGAGCTGTTTTTT. V and J are TRBV6-1 and TRBJ2-2, with D possibly called TRBD1 or TRBD2 (7 bases each). V lost 7 bases to trimming and J lost 5 bases, with 17 bases between them. This CDR3 is 15 amino acids long. CDR1 and CDR2 (germline): MNHNS, SASEGT.